This T cell receptor beta chain derives from a study of T cells in Graves' hyperthyroidism and ophthalmopathy. As for the study in general: Before treatment of any kind, peripheral blood was taken at initial diagnosis.

Whole-study findings and limits: In blood, most of the thyroid clonotypes expanded above 0.001 were also present.

Patients showing uncontrolled infection, other autoimmune disease, pregnancy or lactation were ineligible. Comment on this clonotype: Its antigen is unidentified. A single base separates this from a much larger clone, so it may be a read error.

Template material for amplifying TCR beta CDR3 regions consisted of RNA transcripts. The HTBI primer set served for first-round RT-PCR of the TCR CDR3. TCRdb called the multiplex PCR reads again in MiXCR, with one record for every CDR3 protein. The sample carries fewer than 650,000 distinct CDR3 sequences, around 15% recorded once. The CDR3 has 18 residues. CDR1 is SGHDT, CDR2 YYEEEE, per germline. This clonotype was obtained from a woman in her thirties or forties with Graves' hyperthyroidism. Sequenced input: blood. The genes are TRBV5-6 and TRBJ1-5, with 7 bases matching TRBD1. The CDR3 protein is CTSSLVYPGTVSNQPQHF. In DNA form, the CDR3 reads TGTACCAGCAGCTTGGTGTACCCCGGGACAGTTAGCAATCAGCCCCAGCATTTT.